This TCR beta chain was identified during a study of beta chain features in type 1 diabetes. For this clone: Its antigen remains unidentified.

Trimming cost V 8 bases and J 7 bases, with 22 bases left between them. The CDR3 spans 14 residues. Germline lookup yields CDR1 SGHRS and CDR2 YFSETQ. Findings and caveats of the study: Type 1 diabetes patients showed fewer insertions and more deletions at VDJ junctions. Small HLA sub-analyses could not settle whether HLA shapes TCRB rearrangement. It was among patients, rather than healthy donors, that naive, central memory and Treg TCRB repertoires appeared more similar.

Cells sorted by CD45RO/CCR7/CD25/CD127/CD95/CD27 comprised CD4+ naive, central memory, regulatory and stem cell-like memory cells. Expressed TCRB transcripts got sequenced, as all isolated RNA was reverse transcribed. The method was immunoSEQ multiplex PCR; TCRdb's version includes in-frame clones alone and lacks a portion of them. The sample carries 350,000 or so clones, 20% recorded once. The sample comprised naive CD4+ T cells from blood. The chain couples TRBV5-1 to TRBJ2-7; tentatively, D is TRBD1 (5 bases). This TCR came from a woman younger than 35 in good health. The CDR3 nucleotides are TGCGCCAGTAACAGACCCAGGGCGCCGCGGGAGCAGTACTTC. Amino acid sequence: CASNRPRAPREQYF.